The clone carrying this T cell receptor (beta chain) was counted once. This sample was included in a study of control samples from healthy donors and cancer patients. V lost 4 bases and J 5 bases, leaving 12 bases between the germline ends. This CDR3 region has 13 residues. Germline CDR1 is SGHRS and CDR2 is YFSETQ. Clones were read by immunoSEQ multiplex PCR, and TCRdb kept only the in-frame ones, dropping some. Counted here are fewer than 110,000 clones, more than 85% occurring once; the ten biggest clones make up approximately 8.4%. The sequenced sample consisted of blood. The rearrangement joins TRBV5-1 to TRBJ2-5; D not resolved. The receptor comes from a man under 40 in good health. The DNA of the CDR3 is TGCGCCAGCAGCCCGTCAGTTAAGGAGACCCAGTACTTC. This gives the protein CASSPSVKETQYF. Full variable domain (outside the CDR3, taken from reference TRBV5-1 and TRBJ2-5): KAGVTQTPRYLIKTRGQQVTLSCSPISGHRSVSWYQQTPGQGLQFLFEYFSETQRNKGNFPGRFSGRQFSNSRSEMNVSTLELGDSALYLCASSPSVKETQYFGPGTRLLVL.